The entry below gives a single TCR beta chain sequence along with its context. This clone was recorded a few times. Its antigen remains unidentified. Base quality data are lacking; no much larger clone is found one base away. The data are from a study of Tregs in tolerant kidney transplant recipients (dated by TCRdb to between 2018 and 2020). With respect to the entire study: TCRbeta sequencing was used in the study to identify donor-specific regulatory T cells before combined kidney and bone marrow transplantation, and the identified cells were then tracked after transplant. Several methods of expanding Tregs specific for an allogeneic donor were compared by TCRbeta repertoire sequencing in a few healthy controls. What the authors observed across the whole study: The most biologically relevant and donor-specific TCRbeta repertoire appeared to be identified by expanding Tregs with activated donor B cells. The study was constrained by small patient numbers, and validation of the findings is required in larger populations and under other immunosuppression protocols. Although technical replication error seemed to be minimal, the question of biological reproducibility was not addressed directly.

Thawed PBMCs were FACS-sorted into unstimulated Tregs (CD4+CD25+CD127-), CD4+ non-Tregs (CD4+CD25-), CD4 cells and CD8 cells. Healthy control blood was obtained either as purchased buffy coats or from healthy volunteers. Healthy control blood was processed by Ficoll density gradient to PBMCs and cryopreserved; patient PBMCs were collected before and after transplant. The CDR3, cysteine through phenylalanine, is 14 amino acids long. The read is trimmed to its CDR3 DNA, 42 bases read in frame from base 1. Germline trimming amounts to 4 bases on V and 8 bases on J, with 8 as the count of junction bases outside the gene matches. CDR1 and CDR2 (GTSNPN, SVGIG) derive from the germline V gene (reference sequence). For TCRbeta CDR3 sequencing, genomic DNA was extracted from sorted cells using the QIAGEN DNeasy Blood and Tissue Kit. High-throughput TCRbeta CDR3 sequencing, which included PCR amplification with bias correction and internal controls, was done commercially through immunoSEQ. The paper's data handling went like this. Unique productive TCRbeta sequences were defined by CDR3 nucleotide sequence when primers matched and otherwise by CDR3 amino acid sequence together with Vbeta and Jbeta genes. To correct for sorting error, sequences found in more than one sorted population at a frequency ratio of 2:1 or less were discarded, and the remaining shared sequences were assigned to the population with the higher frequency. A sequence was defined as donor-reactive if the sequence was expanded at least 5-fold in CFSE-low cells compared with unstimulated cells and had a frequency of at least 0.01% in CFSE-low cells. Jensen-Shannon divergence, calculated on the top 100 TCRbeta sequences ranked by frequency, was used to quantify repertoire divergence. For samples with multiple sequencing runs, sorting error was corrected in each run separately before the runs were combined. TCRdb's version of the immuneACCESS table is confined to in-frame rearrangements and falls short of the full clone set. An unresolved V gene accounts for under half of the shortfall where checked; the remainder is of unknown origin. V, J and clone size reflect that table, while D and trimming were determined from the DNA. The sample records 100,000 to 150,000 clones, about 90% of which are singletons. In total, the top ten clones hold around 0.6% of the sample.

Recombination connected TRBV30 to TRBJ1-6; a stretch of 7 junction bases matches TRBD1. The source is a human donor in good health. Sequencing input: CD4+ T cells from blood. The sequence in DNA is TGTGCCTGGACCCGGACAGGTTATGATTCACCCCTCCACTTT. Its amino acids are CAWTRTGYDSPLHF.